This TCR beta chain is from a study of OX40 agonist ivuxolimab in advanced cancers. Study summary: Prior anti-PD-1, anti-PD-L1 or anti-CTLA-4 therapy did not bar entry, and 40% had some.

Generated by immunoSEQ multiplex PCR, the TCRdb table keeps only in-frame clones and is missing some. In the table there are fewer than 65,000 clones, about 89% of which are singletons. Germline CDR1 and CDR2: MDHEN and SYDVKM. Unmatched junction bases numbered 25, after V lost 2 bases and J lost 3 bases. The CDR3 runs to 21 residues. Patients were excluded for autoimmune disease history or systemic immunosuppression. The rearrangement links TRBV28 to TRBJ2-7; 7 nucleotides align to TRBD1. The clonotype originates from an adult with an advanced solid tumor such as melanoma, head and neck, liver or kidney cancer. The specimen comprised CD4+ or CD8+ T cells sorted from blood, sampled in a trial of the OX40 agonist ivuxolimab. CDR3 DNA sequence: TGTGCCAGCAGTTTAAACGCCCCGTGGACAGGTCCTGGCCGCCGCTACTACGAGCAGTACTTC. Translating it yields CASSLNAPWTGPGRRYYEQYF.